Below are 27 T cell receptor beta chains sequenced from a single sample in a study of beta chain features in type 1 diabetes. Study-wide results and limits: The study found moderately but significantly shorter TCRB CDR3s in all four CD4+ subsets of Type 1 diabetes patients.

Every isolated RNA sample was fully reverse transcribed, so sequencing captured expressed TCRB transcripts. TCRdb's table, derived via immunoSEQ multiplex PCR, lists solely in-frame clones and lacks some. The sample carries 150,000 to 200,000 clones, about 9% recorded once. These receptors' antigens are unknown. Specimen: central memory CD4+ T cells from blood. Receptors were obtained from a woman aged 18-30 years with type 1 diabetes.

This clone has a handful of counts. J is TRBJ1-5 and V is TRBV7-2; TRBD1 is a possible D gene (5 bases). The CDR3 is made up of 15 amino acids. Germline CDR1 is SGHTA and CDR2 is FQGNSA. V lost 2 bases to trimming and J lost 4 bases, with 12 bases between them. CDR3 DNA sequence: TGTGCCAGCAGCTTATCCCCTGACAGAAATCAGCCCCAGCATTTT. Amino acid sequence: CASSLSPDRNQPQHF.

This clone was picked up a small number of times. The rearrangement uses TRBV4-2 and TRBJ1-3, with D hard to call. With 5 bases removed from V and 2 bases from J, the gap between germline ends came to 10 bases. Germline V lookup: CDR1 LGHNA, CDR2 YNFKEQ. The CDR3 runs 14 residues. The CDR3 coding sequence is TGTGCCAGCAGCACGGGATTGGCTGGAAACACCATATATTTT. Protein sequence: CASSTGLAGNTIYF.

The chain employs TRBV19 and TRBJ2-3; 13 nucleotides align to TRBD2. Germline lookup yields CDR1 LNHDA and CDR2 SQIVND (reference sequence). V shed 7 bases and J 3 bases; nucleotides not matched to a gene: 7. This CDR3 region has 16 residues. The CDR3 here is CASKPGLAGMTDTQYF. The DNA for the CDR3 is TGTGCCAGTAAACCGGGACTAGCGGGGATGACAGATACGCAGTATTTT.

This clone has more than one count but fewer than ten. The rearrangement links TRBV19 to TRBJ2-5; 10 bases line up with TRBD1. From germline, CDR1 is LNHDA and CDR2 SQIVND (reference sequence). The CDR3 loop spans 15 amino acids. The J segment lost 2 bases and the V segment lost 7 bases, leaving 7 bases of the junction unmatched. CDR3 amino acids: CASKGTGVAQETQYF. The CDR3, as DNA: TGTGCCAGTAAGGGGACAGGGGTGGCTCAAGAGACCCAGTACTTC.

This clone was seen only a few times. The chain combines TRBV19 with TRBJ2-1; 8 positions agree with TRBD2. The V and J ends lost 6 bases and 4 bases, in that order; junction bases with no gene match: 8. From germline, CDR1 is LNHDA and CDR2 SQIVND (reference sequence). The CDR3 runs 15 residues. The CDR3 here is CASRSGTSLYNEQFF. The CDR3 DNA reads TGTGCCAGTAGGTCTGGGACTAGTTTGTACAATGAGCAGTTCTTC.

The rearrangement links TRBV7-2 to TRBJ2-1, with TRBD2 matching over 15 bases. V was pared by 5 bases and J by 9 bases, with 8 bases of the junction left unmatched. Germline CDR1 and CDR2: SGHTA and FQGNSA. This CDR3 comprises 16 residues. CDR3 DNA: TGTGCCAGCAGCCCCGGGACTAGCGGGAGGAGGGGTGAGCAGTTCTTC. This sequence encodes CASSPGTSGRRGEQFF.

The chain recombines TRBV29-1 with TRBJ2-5; possible D gene TRBD1, 6 bases. The CDR3 has 13 amino acids. V was trimmed by 8 bases and J by 4 bases, leaving 17 bases between them. Germline CDR1 and CDR2: SQVTM and ANQGSEA. DNA for the CDR3: TGCAGCTCGAGACAGGCCCTGAGAGAGACCCAGTACTTC. Translating it yields CSSRQALRETQYF.

The V call is TRBV6-6, the J call TRBJ2-5, with TRBD2 identical over 9 bases. Germline V CDR1 and CDR2: MNHNY, SVGAGI (reference sequence). The CDR3 runs 13 residues. After removal of 6 bases from V and 3 bases from J, the junction contained 2 bases not matched to a gene. CDR3 loop: CASSLAGKETQYF. CDR3 DNA: TGTGCCAGCAGCCTAGCGGGAAAAGAGACCCAGTACTTC.

This clone was counted a few times. The CDR3 protein is CASSLQGGSYEQYF. The CDR3 DNA reads TGCGCCAGCAGCTTGCAAGGGGGCTCCTACGAGCAGTACTTC. The chain couples TRBV5-1 to TRBJ2-7, with D possibly TRBD1 on 6 matching bases. This CDR3 region has 14 residues. Germline V gives CDR1 SGHRS, CDR2 YFSETQ. Trimming shortened V by 1 base and J by 0 bases, and 8 bases separated the two germline ends.

The genes are TRBV25-1 and TRBJ2-3; TRBD2 agrees at 8 bases. V was clipped by 1 base and J by 6 bases; unmatched bases: 9. Germline CDR1 and CDR2: MGHDK and SYGVNS. This CDR3 region has 16 residues. This CDR3 reads CASSELAGGRRDTQYF. The CDR3 region has the DNA TGTGCCAGCAGTGAATTGGCGGGGGGCCGTCGGGATACGCAGTATTTT.

This clone was detected a few times. The chain links TRBV6-6 to TRBJ2-5, with D tentatively TRBD2 (7 bases). Deletions cut 5 bases from V and 4 bases from J, with 14 bases between. Germline CDR1 MNHNY, CDR2 SVGAGI (reference sequence). The CDR3 extends over 14 amino acids. The CDR3 here is CASSGEGGRETQYF. DNA of the CDR3: TGTGCCAGCAGTGGCGAGGGGGGGAGAGAGACCCAGTACTTC.

This chain joins TRBV12-5 and TRBJ1-5; D possibly corresponds to TRBD1 (6 bases). Germline V CDR1 and CDR2: LGHNT, FRNRAP. Trimming removed 3 bases from V and 7 bases from J, with 13 bases in between. The CDR3 is 14 amino acids. In nucleotides, the CDR3 is TGTGCTAGTGGTTTCGAGGGGGAATACCAGCCCCAGCATTTT. Amino acids: CASGFEGEYQPQHF.

V usage is TRBV5-1 and J usage is TRBJ2-7, with D unresolved. Trimming shortened V by 0 bases and J by 0 bases, and 13 bases separated the two germline ends. The CDR3 is 16 residues long. The germline V gene has CDR1 SGHRS and CDR2 YFSETQ. CDR3 in amino acids: CASSLVSAPSSYEQYF. The DNA of the CDR3 is TGCGCCAGCAGCTTGGTGTCCGCTCCTAGCTCCTACGAGCAGTACTTC.

This clone was detected a few times. The rearrangement links TRBV5-1 to TRBJ2-7; 9 nucleotides align to TRBD1. Germline-derived CDR1 and CDR2 are SGHRS and YFSETQ. CDR3 size: 15 residues. Trimming removed 4 bases from V and 4 bases from J; junction bases left unmatched: 9. The CDR3 DNA follows: TGCGCCAGCAGCGGGGGACAGGGAGTAGGTTACGAGCAGTACTTC. Its protein product is CASSGGQGVGYEQYF. Based on the CDR3 plus reference TRBV5-1 and TRBJ2-7, the full variable domain is KAGVTQTPRYLIKTRGQQVTLSCSPISGHRSVSWYQQTPGQGLQFLFEYFSETQRNKGNFPGRFSGRQFSNSRSEMNVSTLELGDSALYLCASSGGQGVGYEQYFGPGTRLTVT.

The J gene is TRBJ1-1, the V gene TRBV7-9, with TRBD1 identical over 9 bases. V lost 6 bases to trimming and J lost 5 bases; unmatched junction nucleotides: 10. This CDR3 has 15 amino acids. Germline CDR1 and CDR2: SEHNR and FQNEAQ (reference sequence). The chain's CDR3 is CASSHKQGAWTEAFF. CDR3 sequence (DNA): TGTGCCAGCAGTCATAAACAGGGGGCTTGGACTGAAGCTTTCTTT. The variable domain in full, with the rest retrieved from reference TRBV7-9 and TRBJ1-1, is DTGVSQNPRHKITKRGQNVTFRCDPISEHNRLYWYRQTLGQGPEFLTYFQNEAQLEKSRLLSDRFSAERPKGSFSTLEIQRTEQGDSAMYLCASSHKQGAWTEAFFGQGTRLTVV.

The chain recombines TRBV5-1 with TRBJ2-7; 10 bases fit TRBD1. The V gene end was trimmed by 4 bases and the J gene end by 4 bases; junction bases not matched to a gene: 2. Germline loops: CDR1 SGHRS, CDR2 YFSETQ. The CDR3 length is 13 residues. CDR3 residues: CASSTGQGYEQYF. For the CDR3, the DNA is TGCGCCAGCAGCACGGGACAGGGGTACGAGCAGTACTTC.

This clone occurred a few times. Here the CDR3 DNA reads TGTGCCTGGGGAAGGACAGGGCAGGGCGAGCAGTACTTC. This gives the protein CAWGRTGQGEQYF. J is TRBJ2-7 and V is TRBV30, with 8 bases identical to TRBD1. Germline loops: CDR1 GTSNPN, CDR2 SVGIG (reference sequence). The CDR3 sequence is 13 residues long. V lost 5 bases, J lost 6 bases, and 9 bases stayed unmatched. The full variable domain, in which reference TRBV30 and TRBJ2-7 provide the parts outside the CDR3, is SQTIHQWPATLVQPVGSPLSLECTVEGTSNPNLYWYRQAAGRGLQLLFYSVGIGQISSEVPQNLSASRPQDRQFILSSKKLLLSDSGFYLCAWGRTGQGEQYFGPGTRLTVT.

The rearrangement uses TRBV18 and TRBJ1-1; 7 bases match TRBD1. This CDR3 is built from 15 residues. Trimming at V came to 3 bases and at J to 4 bases, leaving 8 bases not matched to a gene. In germline, CDR1 is KGHSH, CDR2 LQKENI. DNA of the CDR3: TGTGCCAGCTCACCTCGGGAGGGGGCGGGCACTGAAGCTTTCTTT. Translated: CASSPREGAGTEAFF.

This clone came up a few times. The J gene is TRBJ2-1, the V gene TRBV29-1; D is possibly TRBD2 (5 bases). CDR1 SQVTM and CDR2 ANQGSEA come from the germline V gene. The V and J ends lost 3 bases and 7 bases respectively, with 13 bases between them. CDR3 length: 13 amino acids. The CDR3 is CSVDIGIGNEQFF. CDR3 coding DNA: TGCAGCGTTGATATCGGGATCGGGAATGAGCAGTTCTTC.

The gene calls are TRBV5-1 and TRBJ2-3; TRBD2 might be the D (6 bases). In germline, CDR1 is SGHRS, CDR2 YFSETQ. This CDR3 has 14 residues. Trimming shortened V by 6 bases and J by 5 bases, and 16 bases separated the two germline ends. DNA for the CDR3: TGCGCCAGCACCGTAGGAGGGACCGGAGATACGCAGTATTTT. This sequence encodes CASTVGGTGDTQYF.

This clone was seen a handful of times. The chain carries TRBV9 and TRBJ1-4, with TRBD1 identical over 7 bases. Germline V gene data show CDR1 as SGDLS and CDR2 as YYNGEE. The CDR3 contains 15 residues. V lost 4 bases and J lost 0; bases outside the gene matches: 3. The CDR3 bases are TGTGCCAGCAGCACAGGGGACGCAACTAATGAAAAACTGTTTTTT. This sequence encodes CASSTGDATNEKLFF.

The chain carries TRBV5-1 and TRBJ1-1; D gene unclear. This CDR3 is 13 amino acids long. CDR1 is SGHRS and CDR2 is YFSETQ in the germline V gene. The V end lost 1 base, the J end lost 5 bases, and 9 bases lay between the germline ends. The CDR3 protein is CASSLTDRTEAFF. The CDR3 DNA reads TGCGCCAGCAGCTTGACAGATAGGACTGAAGCTTTCTTT. Full variable domain (remainder filled in from reference TRBV5-1 and TRBJ1-1): KAGVTQTPRYLIKTRGQQVTLSCSPISGHRSVSWYQQTPGQGLQFLFEYFSETQRNKGNFPGRFSGRQFSNSRSEMNVSTLELGDSALYLCASSLTDRTEAFFGQGTRLTVV.

V usage is TRBV7-2 and J usage is TRBJ2-3; no firm D call. The CDR3 has 13 residues. V was trimmed by 0 bases and J by 3 bases, leaving 4 bases between them. Germline lookup yields CDR1 SGHTA and CDR2 FQGNSA. CDR3 sequence: CASSLAATDTQYF. DNA for the CDR3: TGTGCCAGCAGCTTAGCGGCAACAGATACGCAGTATTTT. Variable domain in full (rest from reference TRBV7-2 and TRBJ2-3): GAGVSQSPSNKVTEKGKDVELRCDPISGHTALYWYRQSLGQGLEFLIYFQGNSAPDKSGLPSDRFSAERTGGSVSTLTIQRTQQEDSAVYLCASSLAATDTQYFGPGTRLTVL.

The chain has TRBV5-1 and TRBJ1-4, with 7 bases aligning to TRBD1. After removal of 4 bases from V and 7 bases from J, the junction contained 10 bases not matched to a gene. The CDR3 has 15 amino acids. Germline V CDR1 and CDR2: SGHRS, YFSETQ. DNA for the CDR3: TGCGCCAGCAGCCTAACAGGGGATTCTGGTGAAAAACTGTTTTTT. The encoded protein is CASSLTGDSGEKLFF.

The chain has TRBV7-9 and TRBJ1-3; unclear D gene. Trimming pared 5 bases from V and 0 bases from J, leaving 8 bases between. Germline V gene lookup returns CDR1 SEHNR and CDR2 FQNEAQ (reference sequence). The CDR3 extends over 14 amino acids. In nucleotides, the CDR3 is TGTGCCAGCAGCGCAGACTTCTCTGGAAACACCATATATTTT. It codes for CASSADFSGNTIYF.

CDR3 nucleotides: TGTGCCAGCAGTGATGAGGGACTGCCAGGAAATGAGCAGTTCTTC. Protein product: CASSDEGLPGNEQFF. V gene TRBV2 combines with J gene TRBJ2-1; tentative D call: TRBD2 (6 bases). The V end lost 3 bases, the J end lost 7 bases, and 16 bases lay between the germline ends. CDR3 length: 15 amino acids. Germline V gene data show CDR1 as SNHLY and CDR2 as FYNNEI.

CDR3 coding DNA: TGCAGTGCTAGGGACGGGAGGGTGCCGTACTTC. This encodes CSARDGRVPYF. The chain couples TRBV20-1 to TRBJ2-7, with 8 nucleotides matching TRBD2. The CDR3 runs to 11 residues. V lost 3 bases and J lost 12; bases outside the gene matches: 7. Germline loops: CDR1 DFQATT, CDR2 SNEGSKA (reference sequence).